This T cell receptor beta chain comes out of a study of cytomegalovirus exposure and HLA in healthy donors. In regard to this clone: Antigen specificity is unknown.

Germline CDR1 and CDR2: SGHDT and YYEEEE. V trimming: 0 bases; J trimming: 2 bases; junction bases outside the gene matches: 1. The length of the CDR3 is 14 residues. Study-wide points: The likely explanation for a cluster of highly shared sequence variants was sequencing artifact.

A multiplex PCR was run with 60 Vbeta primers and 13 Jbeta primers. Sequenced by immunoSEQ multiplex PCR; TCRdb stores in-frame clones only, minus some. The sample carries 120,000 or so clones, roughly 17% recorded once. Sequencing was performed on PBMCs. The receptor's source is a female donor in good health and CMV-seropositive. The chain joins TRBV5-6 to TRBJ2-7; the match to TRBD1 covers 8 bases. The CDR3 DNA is TGTGCCAGCAGCTTGGGGGGACAGGCCTACGAGCAGTACTTC. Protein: CASSLGGQAYEQYF.